One sample yielded the 9 T cell receptor beta chains listed below, sequenced in a study of blood T cell repertoires in COVID-19. Assay used: immunoSEQ multiplex PCR; TCRdb lists only in-frame clones, some missing. Here the sample spans approximately 150,000 clones, around 82% being singletons. Sequences were obtained from peripheral blood. The source is a woman in her forties or fifties with acute or convalescent COVID-19.

This chain joins TRBV7-3 and TRBJ1-1, with D unresolved. This CDR3 is 16 amino acids long. Trimming removed 6 bases at V and 0 bases at J, with 17 bases between. The germline CDR1 and CDR2 sequences are SGHTA and FQGTGA. In DNA, the CDR3 is TGTGCCAGCAGTCCTAACGCGGGTCAGATGAACACTGAAGCTTTCTTT. This sequence encodes CASSPNAGQMNTEAFF.

This clone turned up a few times. This chain links TRBV3-1 (or the pseudogene TRBV3-2) with TRBJ1-2; D remains unclear. Trimming left V 1 base short and J 8 bases short, with 8 bases between. The CDR3 sequence is 12 residues long. Germline lookup yields CDR1 LGHDT and CDR2 YNNKEL (reference sequence). The CDR3 DNA sequence: TGTGCCAGCAGCCAAGGAAACACCGGCTACACCTTC. It specifies CASSQGNTGYTF.

The chain recombines TRBV25-1 with TRBJ2-2, with 7 bases aligning to TRBD1. V lost 5 bases, J lost 2 bases, and 5 bases stayed unmatched. CDR1 MGHDK and CDR2 SYGVNS come from the germline V gene. The CDR3 loop spans 15 amino acids. CDR3 bases: TGTGCCAGCAGTTCGGGACAGATAAACACCGGGGAGCTGTTTTTT. It specifies CASSSGQINTGELFF.

In its sample, this clone was seen a few times. J is TRBJ1-6 and V is TRBV4-1; D is uncertain. Germline V gene lookup returns CDR1 MGHRA and CDR2 YSYEKL. This CDR3 is 14 amino acids long. With 1 base removed from V and 7 bases from J, the gap between germline ends came to 8 bases. In DNA form, the CDR3 reads TGCGCCAGCAGCCAAGGGGAGAGGAATTCACCCCTCCACTTT. Translating gives CASSQGERNSPLHF.

The chain carries TRBV11-2 and TRBJ2-7; 11 bases match TRBD2. Trimming at V came to 4 bases and at J to 3 bases, leaving 8 bases not matched to a gene. The CDR3 extends over 16 amino acids. Germline assignment: CDR1 SGHAT and CDR2 FQNNGV. The chain's CDR3 is CASSSGVAGGLYEQYF. In DNA, the CDR3 is TGTGCCAGCAGCTCTGGGGTAGCGGGGGGGCTCTACGAGCAGTACTTC.

The chain joins TRBV4-3 to TRBJ1-4; 9 nucleotides line up with TRBD1. V dropped 3 bases and J dropped 9; count of bases not matched to a gene: 8. CDR1 is LGHNA and CDR2 is YSLEER in the germline V gene. This CDR3 has 15 amino acids. The CDR3 spells CASSQDRGERKKLFF. In nucleotides, the CDR3 is TGCGCCAGCAGCCAGGACAGGGGCGAGAGGAAAAAACTGTTTTTT.

The V call is TRBV5-6, the J call TRBJ1-2, with D unclear. Germline V lookup: CDR1 SGHDT, CDR2 YYEEEE. CDR3 length: 14 residues. The V end lost 7 bases, the J end lost 4 bases, and 17 bases lay between the germline ends. The DNA of the CDR3 is TGTGCCAGCTACGGACTTGACTTCATCTATGGCTACACCTTC. It yields the protein CASYGLDFIYGYTF.

The chain couples TRBV7-2 to TRBJ2-1, with 9 bases that match TRBD1. V lost 6 bases, J lost 5 bases, and 14 bases stayed unmatched. Germline V gene data show CDR1 as SGHTA and CDR2 as FQGNSA. The CDR3 contains 17 residues. CDR3 bases: TGTGCCAGCAGTTCAAGCCCGGGACAGGGTTTGAACAATGAGCAGTTCTTC. Translating it yields CASSSSPGQGLNNEQFF.

The chain has TRBV6-2 or TRBV6-3 and TRBJ2-5, with D unclear. Germline CDR1 is MNHEY and CDR2 is SVGEGT. V was clipped by 5 bases and J by 4 bases, with 5 bases between them. This CDR3 has 11 residues. CDR3 residues: CASSQVETQYF. Here the CDR3 DNA reads TGTGCCAGCAGTCAGGTAGAGACCCAGTACTTC.